This TCR beta chain is drawn from a study of CXCR3-negative and CXCR3-positive naive CD8 T cells. Study-level background: Per library, roughly 1.4 +/- 0.3 million reads; roughly 130 million TRB reads overall. Findings of the study overall: TRB CDR3s of CXCR3-positive naive cells were more hydrophobic than those of CXCR3-negative naive cells. Diversity was high in both naive subsets and much lower in memory cells. Naive cells used TRBV-TRBJ genes in much the same way whether CXCR3-negative or CXCR3-positive; memory cells did not.

About this clonotype itself: As yet, its antigen is unknown.

The CD45RO-CCR7+CD27+CD95- phenotype denoted naive CD8+ T cells. CDR3 length: 15 amino acids. CDR1 MGHRA and CDR2 YSYEKL come from the germline V gene. The libraries of TRB cDNA were constructed through 5' RACE using UMI labels. Reprocessing the 5' RACE reads, TCRdb reports a single entry for every CDR3 protein and omits DNA. Its table records some 100,000 distinct CDR3 sequences. This chain uses TRBV4-1 with TRBJ1-2. Sequencing was performed on naive CXCR3+ CD8+ T cells from blood. Described subset: CD45RO-CCR7+CD27+CD95- naive CD8+ T cells expressing CXCR3 (TNR3+). The sequence was collected from a human donor in good health. Some clones in this sample may be carry-over from other donors' samples. Here the CDR3 reads CASSQDRQPNYGYTF.